The 20 T cell receptor beta chains presented below share a single source sample, sequenced in a study of control samples from healthy donors and cancer patients. The table came from immunoSEQ multiplex PCR; TCRdb's copy has only in-frame clones and leaves some out. Here the sample spans around 160,000 clones, approximately 93% being singletons. The sample was blood. Receptors originate from a man between 18 and 35 years old in good health.

CDR3 sequence (DNA): TGTGCCAGCAGGGGACAGGGCAATCAGCCCCAGCATTTT. It yields the protein CASRGQGNQPQHF. The genes are TRBV12-3 or TRBV12-4 and TRBJ1-5; TRBD1 aligns across 8 bases. The CDR3 spans 13 residues. V lost 6 bases, J lost 2 bases, and 0 bases stayed unmatched.

The chain has TRBV11-2 and TRBJ1-5; no definite D call. The CDR3 extends over 15 amino acids. CDR1 SGHAT and CDR2 FQNNGV come from the germline V gene. The V and J ends lost 1 base and 4 bases respectively, with 11 bases between them. The CDR3 bases are TGTGCCAGCAGCTTAGGCCGCGGGCAGAATCAGCCCCAGCATTTT. It specifies CASSLGRGQNQPQHF.

This rearrangement joins TRBV29-1 to TRBJ2-3; possibly TRBD1 for D (6 bases). This CDR3 is 15 amino acids long. The V end lost 5 bases, the J end lost 2 bases, and 17 bases lay between the germline ends. The germline gives CDR1 SQVTM, CDR2 ANQGSEA. The CDR3 region is CSVSQGPVTTDTQYF. CDR3 in DNA: TGCAGCGTTTCTCAGGGGCCCGTCACCACAGATACGCAGTATTTT.

Concerning this clone: Other nucleotide sequences in the sample specify the same CDR3. The rearrangement joins TRBV7-9 to TRBJ2-5, with no clear D. V lost 0 bases and J 5 bases, leaving 7 bases between the germline ends. CDR1 and CDR2 from the germline V gene are SEHNR and FQNEAQ (reference sequence). CDR3 length equals 13 residues. For the CDR3, the DNA is TGTGCCAGCAGCTTAGCTGGGGTGGAGACCCAGTACTTC. Protein product: CASSLAGVETQYF.

The chain couples TRBV28 to TRBJ1-4; D gene unclear. Between the trimmed V and J ends, which lost 7 bases and 0 bases, there was a span of 12 bases. This CDR3 is built from 15 residues. The germline CDR1 and CDR2 sequences are MDHEN and SYDVKM. Written as DNA, the CDR3 is TGTGCCAGCAAGAGAGACCCAGCAACTAATGAAAAACTGTTTTTT. Translation: CASKRDPATNEKLFF.

This clone has only one observation. The CDR3 DNA is TGTGCCAGCAGTTATAGGAACGAGGGGACAGATACGCAGTATTTT. Translating it yields CASSYRNEGTDTQYF. The rearrangement joins TRBV6-5 to TRBJ2-3; D tentatively reads TRBD1 or TRBD2 (5 bases each). The CDR3 loop spans 15 amino acids. The V end lost 3 bases, the J end lost 3 bases, and 13 bases lay between the germline ends. Germline CDR1 and CDR2: MNHEY and SVGAGI.

This chain links TRBV19 with TRBJ1-4, with 8 bases identical to TRBD1. There are 14 residues in the CDR3. J lost 6 bases, V lost 5 bases, and 5 bases had no gene match. Per the germline V gene, CDR1 is LNHDA and CDR2 is SQIVND (reference sequence). The DNA of the CDR3 is TGTGCCAGTAGTGACAGGGGTGGACATGAAAAACTGTTTTTT. Encoded protein: CASSDRGGHEKLFF.

This chain links TRBV4-1 with TRBJ2-7, with D possibly being TRBD2 (5 bases). The V gene lost 0 bases and the J gene lost 3 bases, with 12 bases spanning the gap. Germline-derived CDR1 and CDR2 are MGHRA and YSYEKL. This CDR3 comprises 15 residues. The CDR3 loop is CASSQDPGLSYEQYF. The DNA for the CDR3 is TGCGCCAGCAGCCAAGATCCGGGGTTGAGCTACGAGCAGTACTTC.

The chain employs TRBV5-1 and TRBJ2-1; D might be TRBD1 (6 bases). This CDR3 region has 14 residues. Germline CDR1 SGHRS, CDR2 YFSETQ. V was clipped by 5 bases and J by 6 bases, with 15 bases between them. In DNA form, the CDR3 reads TGCGCCAGCAGTTCCTGGGAAGGGGGCAATGAGCAGTTCTTC. It specifies CASSSWEGGNEQFF.

The V and J genes are TRBV21-1 and TRBJ1-5; the tabulated D call, TRBD1, remains unverified against the DNA. TRBV21-1 is shown as a pseudogene. The CDR3 consists of 21 residues. The chain's CDR3 is CASSKALTAISPMTGNQPQHF. CDR3 DNA sequence: TGTGCCAGCAGCAAAGCGCTGACAGCCATCTCCCCGATGACTGGCAATCAGCCCCAGCATTTT.

This clone appeared a single time. CDR3 sequence reads: CASSRRGANEKLFF. In DNA form, the CDR3 reads TGTGCCAGCTCTCGACGTGGCGCTAATGAAAAACTGTTTTTT. The V call is TRBV6-5, the J call TRBJ1-4; D remains unclear. This CDR3 is 14 amino acids long. The ends were cut back, 8 bases at V and 3 bases at J, with 13 bases in the middle. CDR1 is MNHEY and CDR2 is SVGAGI in the germline V gene.

V gene TRBV2 combines with J gene TRBJ2-1, with a weak D call TRBD2 (6 bases). V lost 6 bases to trimming and J lost 2 bases, with 8 bases between them. The CDR3 runs to 13 residues. CDR1 and CDR2 (germline): SNHLY, FYNNEI. The CDR3 coding sequence is TGTGCCAGCAGGGGCGGGACCTACAATGAGCAGTTCTTC. Its protein is CASRGGTYNEQFF.

This clone was recorded only once. The CDR3 bases are TGTGCCTGGAGTGGGGGGCAGCATAGCAATCAGCCCCAGCATTTT. It codes for CAWSGGQHSNQPQHF. V gene TRBV30 combines with J gene TRBJ1-5; D might be TRBD1 (6 bases). V lost 1 base and J 0 bases, leaving 10 bases between the germline ends. CDR3 length: 15 residues. Germline CDR1 is GTSNPN and CDR2 is SVGIG (reference sequence).

The chain joins TRBV3-1 (or the pseudogene TRBV3-2) to TRBJ1-2; possibly TRBD1 for D (6 bases). V lost 0 bases and J lost 1, with 15 bases in between. The CDR3 consists of 17 residues. Germline V gives CDR1 LGHDT, CDR2 YNNKEL (reference sequence). The CDR3 loop is CASSQDLAGQINYGYTF. DNA of the CDR3: TGTGCCAGCAGCCAAGATCTTGCTGGACAGATTAACTATGGCTACACCTTC.

This sequence joins TRBV6-5 and TRBJ2-1; D is possibly TRBD1 (6 bases). Trimming pared 0 bases from V and 7 bases from J, leaving 16 bases between. CDR1 is MNHEY and CDR2 is SVGAGI in the germline V gene. CDR3 length: 16 amino acids. The CDR3 is CASSYSGAGSRNEQFF. The CDR3 nucleotides read TGTGCCAGCAGTTACTCGGGGGCAGGGTCACGAAATGAGCAGTTCTTC.

J is TRBJ1-4 and V is TRBV6-5; weak D call: TRBD1 (6 bases). Germline V gene sequence: CDR1 MNHEY, CDR2 SVGAGI. The CDR3 runs to 14 residues. Between the trimmed V and J ends, which lost 6 bases and 8 bases, there was a span of 16 bases. CDR3 in amino acids: CASRGGAELEKLFF. The CDR3 DNA is TGTGCCAGCAGGGGGGGCGCAGAATTAGAAAAACTGTTTTTT.

This chain uses TRBV11-2 with TRBJ1-4; 9 bases match TRBD1. CDR3 size: 14 residues. J was trimmed by 7 bases and V by 2 bases; bases with no gene match: 2. Germline CDR1 SGHAT, CDR2 FQNNGV. CDR3 coding DNA: TGTGCCAGCAGCTTAACAGGGGGCTTTGAAAAACTGTTTTTT. It codes for CASSLTGGFEKLFF.

A note on this clone: Other DNA sequences within the sample encode an identical CDR3. This rearrangement joins TRBV24-1 to TRBJ2-7; D unresolved. CDR1 KGHDR and CDR2 SFDVKD come from the germline V gene. The germline V and J ends were trimmed by 3 bases and 3 bases, with 2 bases remaining between them. The CDR3 runs 11 residues. CDR3 in DNA: TGTGCCACCAGTGATAGCTACGAGCAGTACTTC. As protein: CATSDSYEQYF.

The chain employs TRBV14 and TRBJ1-1; D unclear. CDR1 is SGHDN, CDR2 FVKESK, per germline. The CDR3 runs to 12 residues. The ends were cut back, 0 bases at V and 9 bases at J, with 8 bases in the middle. Here the CDR3 DNA reads TGTGCCAGCAGCCAAGAAAACCGAAAAGCTTTCTTT. Its protein product is CASSQENRKAFF.

The gene calls are TRBV4-3 and TRBJ2-4; D may be TRBD2 (6 bases). The CDR3 is made up of 16 amino acids. V lost 4 bases and J 1 base, leaving 14 bases between the germline ends. CDR1 LGHNA and CDR2 YSLEER come from the germline V gene. As DNA, the CDR3 is TGCGCCAGCAGCCCCCCCGGAGGGGCGGCCAAAAACATTCAGTACTTC. It yields the protein CASSPPGGAAKNIQYF.